This T cell receptor beta chain was documented in a study of blood T cell repertoires in COVID-19. Study-level information: Researchers got acute and convalescent COVID-19 samples from the United States, Italy and Spain.

Under the authors' procedure: Estimates of nucleated cell counts were drawn from the amplification of reference gene primers. Repertoires were generated with immunoSEQ multiplex PCR, while TCRdb's copy carries only in-frame clones and drops some. The V and J calls and clone size are taken from that table; D and trimming were inferred from the DNA. The table includes hundreds of thousands of clones, 75% to 85% detected once. CDR1 LNHDA and CDR2 SQIVND come from the germline V gene (reference sequence). The length of the CDR3 is 16 residues. Unmatched junction bases numbered 10, after V lost 6 bases and J lost 2 bases.

Sequenced input: peripheral blood. The sequence came from a woman older than 75 with COVID-19, enrolled during active disease. This chain uses TRBV19 with TRBJ1-5; TRBD1 matches 7 bases. CDR3 in amino acids: CASRGKTGFGNQPQHF. The DNA for the CDR3 is TGTGCCAGTAGAGGGAAGACAGGGTTTGGCAATCAGCCCCAGCATTTT.